The entry below describes one T cell receptor beta chain. The CDR3 covers 17 residues. Looked up from germline, CDR1 is LGHDT and CDR2 is YNNKEL (reference sequence). V was pared by 8 bases and J by 1 base, with 8 bases of the junction left unmatched. This entry comes from a study of blood T cell repertoires in COVID-19. Study-level background: Material from acute and convalescent COVID-19 was sourced from the United States, Italy and Spain. PBMCs, B-cell-depleted T cells, or T cells were the source of the cDNA or gDNA that made up the material.

In the study's own analysis: For nucleated cells, counts were estimated from reference gene primer amplification. The assay was immunoSEQ multiplex PCR, and TCRdb's table has in-frame clones only and misses some. The DNA gave D and trimming, while V, J and clone size come from that table. Seen here are around 380,000 clones, 81% observed once, and the top ten hold 0.85% to 1.3%. The rearrangement uses TRBV3-1 (or the pseudogene TRBV3-2) and TRBJ2-1, with 13 positions matching TRBD2. The clonotype comes from a human donor with acute or convalescent COVID-19. The donor label of this sample is uncertain. Sequenced material: peripheral blood. CDR3: CASGGLAGLDSYNEQFF. CDR3 DNA sequence: TGTGCCAGCGGGGGACTAGCGGGACTGGATTCCTACAATGAGCAGTTCTTC.